This T cell receptor beta chain originates from a study of blood T cell repertoires in COVID-19. Germline CDR1 reads MNHEY; CDR2 reads SVGEGT. V was pared by 6 bases and J by 6 bases, with 12 bases of the junction left unmatched. The CDR3 runs 17 residues. Profiling relied on immunoSEQ multiplex PCR, and the TCRdb table lists in-frame clones only, not all of them. Of about 310,000 clones listed, 89% were seen once; the top ten hold over 8.5%. The chain uses TRBV6-2 or TRBV6-3 and TRBJ2-2; TRBD1 matches 11 bases. The sample comprised PBMCs or T cells enriched from blood (not recorded which). This TCR was recovered from a woman between 25 and 40 years old who had recovered from COVID-19. The chain's CDR3 is CASSRPIPGQGAGELFF. Written as DNA, the CDR3 is TGTGCCAGCAGCCGCCCAATACCGGGACAGGGGGCCGGGGAGCTGTTTTTT.